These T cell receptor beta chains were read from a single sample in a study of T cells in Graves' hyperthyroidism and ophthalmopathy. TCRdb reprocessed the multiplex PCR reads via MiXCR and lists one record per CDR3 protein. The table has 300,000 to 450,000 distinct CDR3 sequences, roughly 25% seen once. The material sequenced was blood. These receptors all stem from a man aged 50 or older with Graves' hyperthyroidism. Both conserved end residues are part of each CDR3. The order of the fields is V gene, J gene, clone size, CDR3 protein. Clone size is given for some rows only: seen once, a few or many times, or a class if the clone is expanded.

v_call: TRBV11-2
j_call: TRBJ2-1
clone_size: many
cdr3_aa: CASSLGREVGHEQFF

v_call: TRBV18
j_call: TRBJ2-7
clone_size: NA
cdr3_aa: CASSPAKKVGEQYF

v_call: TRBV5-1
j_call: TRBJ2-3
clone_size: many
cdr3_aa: CASSNGLTDTQYF

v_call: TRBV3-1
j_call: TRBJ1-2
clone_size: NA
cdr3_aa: CASSPRRGVAGYTF

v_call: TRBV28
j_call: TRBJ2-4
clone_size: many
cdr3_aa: CASISVAKNIQYF

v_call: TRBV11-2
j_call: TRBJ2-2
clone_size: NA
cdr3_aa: CASSSPKRIAENTGELFF

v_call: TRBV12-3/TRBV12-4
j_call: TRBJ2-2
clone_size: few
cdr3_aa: CACSLGGGRTGELFF

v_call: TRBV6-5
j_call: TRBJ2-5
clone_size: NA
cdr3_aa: CASSYHRLAGVEETQYF

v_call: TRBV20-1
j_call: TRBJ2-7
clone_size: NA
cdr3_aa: CSARRDVYEQYF

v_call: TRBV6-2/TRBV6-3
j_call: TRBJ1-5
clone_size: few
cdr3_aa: CASKDVSNQPQHF

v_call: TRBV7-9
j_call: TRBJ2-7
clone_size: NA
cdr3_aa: CASSLTSEVYEQYF

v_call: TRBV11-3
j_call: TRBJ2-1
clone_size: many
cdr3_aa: CASSLAAGNNEQFF

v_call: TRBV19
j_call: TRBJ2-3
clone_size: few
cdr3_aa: CASSIDLAGGSDTQYF

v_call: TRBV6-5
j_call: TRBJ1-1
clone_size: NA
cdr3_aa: CASSYSITGAEAFF

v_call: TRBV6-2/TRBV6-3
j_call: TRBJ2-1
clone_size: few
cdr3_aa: CASSIRSHYNEQFF

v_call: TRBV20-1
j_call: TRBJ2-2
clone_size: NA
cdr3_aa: CSADRGHTGELFF

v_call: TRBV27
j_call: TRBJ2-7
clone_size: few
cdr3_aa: CASSPSGTGGYEQYF

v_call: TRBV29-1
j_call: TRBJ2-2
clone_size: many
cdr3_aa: CSAGTFRELFF

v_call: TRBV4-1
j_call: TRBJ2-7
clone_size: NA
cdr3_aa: CASSRTGTGDYEQYF

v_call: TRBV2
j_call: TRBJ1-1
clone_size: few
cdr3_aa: CASISAAGGTEAFF

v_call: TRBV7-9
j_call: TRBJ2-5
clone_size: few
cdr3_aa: CASSWNRGLFETQYF

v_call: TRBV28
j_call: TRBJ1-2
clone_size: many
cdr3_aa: CASSLFDYGYTF

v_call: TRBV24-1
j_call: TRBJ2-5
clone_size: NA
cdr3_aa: CATSDFGTGLEETQYF

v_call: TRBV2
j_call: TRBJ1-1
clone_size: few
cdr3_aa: CASQGFLNTEAFF

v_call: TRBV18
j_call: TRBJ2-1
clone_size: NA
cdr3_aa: CASSLATSGMGNEQFF

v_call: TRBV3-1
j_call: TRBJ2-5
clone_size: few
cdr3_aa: CASSQAAPEETQYF

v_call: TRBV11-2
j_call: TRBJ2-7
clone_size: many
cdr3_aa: CASSLWDREYEQYF

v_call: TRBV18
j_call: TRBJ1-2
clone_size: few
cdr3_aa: CASSPGTPDKRNGGYTF

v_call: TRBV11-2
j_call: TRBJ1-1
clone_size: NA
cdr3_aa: CASSLPGRTEAFF

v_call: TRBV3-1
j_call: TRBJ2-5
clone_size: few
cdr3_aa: CASSGVGQYF

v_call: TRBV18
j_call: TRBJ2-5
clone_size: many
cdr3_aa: CASSPSLAGETQYF

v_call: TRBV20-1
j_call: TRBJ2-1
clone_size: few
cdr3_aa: CSARTGSSYNEQFF

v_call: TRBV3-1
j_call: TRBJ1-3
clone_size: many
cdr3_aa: CASSRTGGNTIYF

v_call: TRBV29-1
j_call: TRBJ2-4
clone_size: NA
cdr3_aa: CSVTGGEDIQYF

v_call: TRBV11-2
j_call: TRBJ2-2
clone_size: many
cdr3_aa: CASLRAGLTGELFF

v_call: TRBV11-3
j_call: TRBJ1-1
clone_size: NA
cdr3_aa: CASSRQGSSTEAFF

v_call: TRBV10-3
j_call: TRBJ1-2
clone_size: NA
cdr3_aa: CAISKFRANNYGYTF

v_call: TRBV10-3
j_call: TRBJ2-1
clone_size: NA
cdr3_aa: CAIRKREVGGEQFF